This T cell receptor (beta chain) was found in a study of control samples from healthy donors and cancer patients. TCRdb keeps only in-frame clones here, not all; method: immunoSEQ multiplex PCR. The sample carries some 130,000 clones, around 90% recorded once. With respect to this clone: The same CDR3 arises from other DNA sequences in this sample as well.

Germline loops: CDR1 MGHRA, CDR2 YSYEKL. This CDR3 region has 14 residues. Trimming took off 2 bases at V and 1 base at J, with 8 bases between the two ends. The sequencing input was blood. The chain links TRBV4-1 to TRBJ1-1; no reliable D call. This clonotype was obtained from a man between 18 and 29 years old in good health. The CDR3 nucleotides read TGCGCCAGCAGCCAATGGACGGGGAACACTGAAGCTTTCTTT. This translates into CASSQWTGNTEAFF.